This passage covers 5 T cell receptor beta chains from one sample sequenced in a study of T cell responses to AZD1222 COVID-19 vaccine. The method was immunoSEQ multiplex PCR; TCRdb's version includes in-frame clones alone and lacks a portion of them. The table records 100,000 to 120,000 clones, about 85% of them present only once. The starting material was peripheral blood, obtained on day 0 of AZD1222 vaccination. These receptors came from an adult in good health.

The chain combines TRBV5-6 with TRBJ2-5, with D possibly being TRBD1 or TRBD2 (5 bases each). The CDR3 totals 15 residues. Germline CDR1 is SGHDT and CDR2 is YYEEEE. Trimming removed 0 bases from V and 2 bases from J, with 11 bases in between. DNA for the CDR3: TGTGCCAGCAGCTTGGTGGGGGACGGTCAAGAGACCCAGTACTTC. Translated: CASSLVGDGQETQYF.

The chain links TRBV2 to TRBJ2-7; D may match TRBD1 or TRBD2 (5 bases each). Germline lookup yields CDR1 SNHLY and CDR2 FYNNEI. V shed 6 bases and J shed 3 bases, with 18 bases lying between them. This CDR3 contains 15 residues. The chain's CDR3 is CASRRGAQGDYEQYF. CDR3 in DNA: TGTGCCAGCAGAAGGGGAGCCCAGGGAGACTACGAGCAGTACTTC.

This sequence joins TRBV5-6 and TRBJ1-2; a weak D match, TRBD1 (5 bases). Germline V gives CDR1 SGHDT, CDR2 YYEEEE. The CDR3 is made up of 11 amino acids. Trimming took off 0 bases at V and 13 bases at J, with 10 bases between the two ends. CDR3 sequence: CASSLVTDRTF. In DNA, the CDR3 is TGTGCCAGCAGCTTGGTGACAGATCGCACCTTC.

In this sample, this clone turned up once. This chain connects TRBV7-6 to TRBJ2-7; 8 bases map to TRBD1. The CDR3 loop spans 14 amino acids. Looked up from germline, CDR1 is SGHVS and CDR2 is FNYEAQ. J gave up 5 bases and V 4 bases, and 7 bases lay outside the gene matches. The CDR3 DNA follows: TGTGCCAGCAGCTACGGGACAGGTTTCAACGAGCAGTACTTC. Translated, it gives CASSYGTGFNEQYF.

V usage is TRBV29-1 and J usage is TRBJ2-2; tentatively, D is TRBD2 (6 bases). CDR3 length: 14 residues. V was trimmed by 7 bases and J by 1 base, leaving 13 bases between them. Germline CDR1 reads SQVTM; CDR2 reads ANQGSEA. This CDR3 reads CSAAGTGNTGELFF. The CDR3 DNA follows: TGCAGCGCCGCCGGGACTGGGAACACCGGGGAGCTGTTTTTT.